This T cell receptor (beta chain) was retrieved from a study of CD8 T cells in ankylosing spondylitis. Study-wide results and caveats: The authors reported significant enrichment of disease-linked clones in matched ankylosing spondylitis synovial fluid. Earlier authors reported some of these motif variants in reactive arthritis synovial fluid and blood.

TCR beta libraries were made by quantitative 5'-RACE with molecular barcodes. TCRdb used MiXCR to reprocess the 5' RACE reads, holding one entry per CDR3 protein. The data contain about 25,000 distinct CDR3 sequences, under 3% of them singletons. Per germline, CDR1 SGDLS and CDR2 YYNGEE. Trimming shortened V by 4 bases and J by 5 bases, and 12 bases separated the two germline ends. The CDR3 contains 13 residues. This clonotype has a count of ten or more. Its antigen is not identified. The J gene is TRBJ2-5, the V gene TRBV9; the D gene could be TRBD1 or TRBD2 (6 bases each). The sequence was collected from a female donor with ankylosing spondylitis or in good health (not recorded which). The sequenced material came from blood, either unsorted or a sorted T cell fraction (not recorded which). The CDR3 nucleotides are TGTGCCAGCAGCCCCACAGGGAGGGAGACCCAGTACTTC. This translates into CASSPTGRETQYF.